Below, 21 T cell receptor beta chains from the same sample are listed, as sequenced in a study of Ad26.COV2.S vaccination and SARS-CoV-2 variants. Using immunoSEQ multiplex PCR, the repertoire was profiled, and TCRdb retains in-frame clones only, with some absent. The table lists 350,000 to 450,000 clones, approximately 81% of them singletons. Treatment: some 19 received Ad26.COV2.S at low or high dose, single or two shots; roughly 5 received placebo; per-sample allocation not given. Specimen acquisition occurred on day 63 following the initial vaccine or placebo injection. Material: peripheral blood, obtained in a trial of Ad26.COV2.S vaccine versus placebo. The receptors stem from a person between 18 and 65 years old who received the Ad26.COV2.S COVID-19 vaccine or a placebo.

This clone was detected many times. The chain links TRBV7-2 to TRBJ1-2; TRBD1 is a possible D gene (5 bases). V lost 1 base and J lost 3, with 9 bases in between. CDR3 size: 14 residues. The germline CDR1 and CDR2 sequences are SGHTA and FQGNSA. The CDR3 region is CASSLVRGDYGYTF. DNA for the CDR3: TGTGCCAGCAGCTTAGTGCGAGGGGACTATGGCTACACCTTC. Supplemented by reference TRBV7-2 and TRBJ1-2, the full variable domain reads GAGVSQSPSNKVTEKGKDVELRCDPISGHTALYWYRQSLGQGLEFLIYFQGNSAPDKSGLPSDRFSAERTGGSVSTLTIQRTQQEDSAVYLCASSLVRGDYGYTFGSGTRLTVV.

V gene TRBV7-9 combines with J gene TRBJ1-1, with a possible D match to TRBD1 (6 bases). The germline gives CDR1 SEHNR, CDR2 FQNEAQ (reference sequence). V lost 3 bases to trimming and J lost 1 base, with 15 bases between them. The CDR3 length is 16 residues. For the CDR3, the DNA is TGTGCCAGCAGCTTTAACAGGGCTCCCTCGAACACTGAAGCTTTCTTT. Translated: CASSFNRAPSNTEAFF. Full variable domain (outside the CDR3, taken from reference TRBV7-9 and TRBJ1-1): DTGVSQNPRHKITKRGQNVTFRCDPISEHNRLYWYRQTLGQGPEFLTYFQNEAQLEKSRLLSDRFSAERPKGSFSTLEIQRTEQGDSAMYLCASSFNRAPSNTEAFFGQGTRLTVV.

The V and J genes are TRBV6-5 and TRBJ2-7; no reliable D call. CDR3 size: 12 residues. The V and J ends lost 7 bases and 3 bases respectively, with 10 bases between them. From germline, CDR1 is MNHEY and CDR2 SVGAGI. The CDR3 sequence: CASTLSGYEQYF. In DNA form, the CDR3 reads TGTGCCAGCACCCTTTCCGGCTACGAGCAGTACTTC.

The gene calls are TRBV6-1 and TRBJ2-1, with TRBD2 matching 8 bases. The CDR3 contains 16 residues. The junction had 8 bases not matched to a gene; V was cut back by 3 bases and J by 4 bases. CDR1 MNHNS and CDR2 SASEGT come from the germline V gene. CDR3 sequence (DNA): TGTGCCAGCAGTGAGATGACGGGGGGGCCTTACAATGAGCAGTTCTTC. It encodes CASSEMTGGPYNEQFF.

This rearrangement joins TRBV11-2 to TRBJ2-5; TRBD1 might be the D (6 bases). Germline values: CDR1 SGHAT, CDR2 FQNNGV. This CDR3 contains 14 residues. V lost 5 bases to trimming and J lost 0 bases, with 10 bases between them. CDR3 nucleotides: TGTGCCAGCAGCCCTTGGACAGACCAAGAGACCCAGTACTTC. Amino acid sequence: CASSPWTDQETQYF.

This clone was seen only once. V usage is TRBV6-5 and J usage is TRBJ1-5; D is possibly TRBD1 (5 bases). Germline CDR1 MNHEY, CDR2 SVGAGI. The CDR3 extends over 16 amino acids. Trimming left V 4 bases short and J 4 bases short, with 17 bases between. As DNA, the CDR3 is TGTGCCAGCAGTTCACCGATTCTTCAGGGAAATCAGCCCCAGCATTTT. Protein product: CASSSPILQGNQPQHF.

This CDR3 is CSVAGLLMETQYF. The CDR3 DNA follows: TGCAGCGTGGCGGGTCTACTTATGGAGACCCAGTACTTC. The chain carries TRBV29-1 and TRBJ2-5, with D perhaps matching TRBD2 (5 bases). CDR3 length: 13 amino acids. Trimming took off 6 bases at V and 5 bases at J, with 16 bases between the two ends. Germline CDR1 is SQVTM and CDR2 is ANQGSEA. The entire variable domain, with the rest obtained from reference TRBV29-1 and TRBJ2-5, is as follows: SAVISQKPSRDICQRGTSLTIQCQVDSQVTMMFWYRQQPGQSLTLIATANQGSEATYESGFVIDKFPISRPNLTFSTLTVSNMSPEDSSIYLCSVAGLLMETQYFGPGTRLLVL.

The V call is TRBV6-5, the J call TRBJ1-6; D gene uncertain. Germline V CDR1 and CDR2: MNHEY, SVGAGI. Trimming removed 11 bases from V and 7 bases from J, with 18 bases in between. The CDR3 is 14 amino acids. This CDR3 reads CAASAEAKNSPLHF. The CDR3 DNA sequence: TGTGCCGCGAGCGCGGAGGCGAAAAATTCACCCCTCCACTTT.

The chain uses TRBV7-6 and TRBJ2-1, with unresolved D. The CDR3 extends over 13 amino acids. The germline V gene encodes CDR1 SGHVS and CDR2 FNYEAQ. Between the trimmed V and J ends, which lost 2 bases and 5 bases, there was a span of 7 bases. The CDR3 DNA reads TGTGCCAGCAGCTTAACTACTGACAATGAGCAGTTCTTC. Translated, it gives CASSLTTDNEQFF.

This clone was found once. CDR3 loop: CASSHSSELAQETQYF. CDR3 DNA: TGTGCCAGCTCACACTCGTCGGAACTAGCGCAAGAGACCCAGTACTTC. V and J are TRBV18 and TRBJ2-5, with 7 bases identical to TRBD2. The trim removed 4 bases at V and 2 bases at J, leaving 10 bases unmatched. Germline CDR1 KGHSH, CDR2 LQKENI. The CDR3 totals 16 residues.

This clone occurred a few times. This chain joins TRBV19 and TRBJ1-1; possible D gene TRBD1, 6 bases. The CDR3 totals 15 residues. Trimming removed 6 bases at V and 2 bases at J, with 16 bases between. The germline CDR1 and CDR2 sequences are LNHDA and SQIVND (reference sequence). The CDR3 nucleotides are TGTGCCAGTAGAGCCAGGGGCTTCGGCAACACTGAAGCTTTCTTT. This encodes CASRARGFGNTEAFF.

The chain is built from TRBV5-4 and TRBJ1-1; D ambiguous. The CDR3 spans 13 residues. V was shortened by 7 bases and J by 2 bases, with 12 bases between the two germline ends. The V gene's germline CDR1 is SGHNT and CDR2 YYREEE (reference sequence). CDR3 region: CASRRVPNTEAFF. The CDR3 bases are TGTGCCAGCCGAAGAGTGCCAAACACTGAAGCTTTCTTT.

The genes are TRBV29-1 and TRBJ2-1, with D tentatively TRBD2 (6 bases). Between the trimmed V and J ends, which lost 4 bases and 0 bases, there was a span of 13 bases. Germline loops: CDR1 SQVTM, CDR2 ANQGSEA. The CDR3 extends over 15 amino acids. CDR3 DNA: TGCAGCGTTGTAATCCGGGGGAGCTCCTACAATGAGCAGTTCTTC. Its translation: CSVVIRGSSYNEQFF.

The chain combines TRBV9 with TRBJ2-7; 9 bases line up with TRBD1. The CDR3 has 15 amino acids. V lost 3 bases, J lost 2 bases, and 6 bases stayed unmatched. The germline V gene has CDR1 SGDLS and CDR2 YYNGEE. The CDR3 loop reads CASSAAGTGTYEQYF. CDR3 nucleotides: TGTGCCAGCAGCGCCGCCGGGACAGGGACCTACGAGCAGTACTTC.

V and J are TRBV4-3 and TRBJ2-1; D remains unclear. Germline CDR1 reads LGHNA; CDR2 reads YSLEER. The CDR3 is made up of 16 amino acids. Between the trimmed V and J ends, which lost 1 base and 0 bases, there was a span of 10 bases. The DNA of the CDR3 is TGCGCCAGCAGCCAAGTATACAGTAGCTCCTACAATGAGCAGTTCTTC. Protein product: CASSQVYSSSYNEQFF.

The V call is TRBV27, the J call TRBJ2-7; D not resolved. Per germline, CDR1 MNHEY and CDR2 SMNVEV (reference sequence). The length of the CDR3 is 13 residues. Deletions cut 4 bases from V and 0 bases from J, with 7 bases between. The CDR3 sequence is CASSSPSSYEQYF. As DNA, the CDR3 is TGTGCCAGCAGTTCCCCTAGCTCCTACGAGCAGTACTTC.

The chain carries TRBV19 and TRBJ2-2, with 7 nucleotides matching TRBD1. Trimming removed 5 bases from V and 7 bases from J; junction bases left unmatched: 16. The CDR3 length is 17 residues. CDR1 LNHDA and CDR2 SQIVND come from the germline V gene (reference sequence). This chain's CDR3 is CASSLQGQEALYGELFF. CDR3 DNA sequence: TGTGCCAGTAGTTTACAAGGACAGGAGGCCCTCTACGGGGAGCTGTTTTTT.

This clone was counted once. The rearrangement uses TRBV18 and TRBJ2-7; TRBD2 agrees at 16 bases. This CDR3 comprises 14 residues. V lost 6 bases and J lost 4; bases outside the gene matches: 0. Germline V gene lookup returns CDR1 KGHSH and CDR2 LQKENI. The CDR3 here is CASSGLAGGYEQYF. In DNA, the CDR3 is TGTGCCAGCTCGGGACTAGCGGGAGGGTACGAGCAGTACTTC.

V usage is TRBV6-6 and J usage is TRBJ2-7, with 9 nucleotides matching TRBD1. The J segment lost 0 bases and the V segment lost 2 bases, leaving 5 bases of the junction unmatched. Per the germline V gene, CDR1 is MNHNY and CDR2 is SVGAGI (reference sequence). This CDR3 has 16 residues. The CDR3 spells CASSYGTGTNSYEQYF. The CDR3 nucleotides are TGTGCCAGCAGTTACGGGACAGGGACGAACTCCTACGAGCAGTACTTC.

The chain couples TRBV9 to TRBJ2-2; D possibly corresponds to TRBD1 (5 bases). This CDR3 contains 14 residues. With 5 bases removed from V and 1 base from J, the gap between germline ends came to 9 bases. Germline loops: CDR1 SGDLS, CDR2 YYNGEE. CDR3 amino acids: CASRRQQNTGELFF. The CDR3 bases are TGTGCCAGCAGGAGACAGCAGAACACCGGGGAGCTGTTTTTT.

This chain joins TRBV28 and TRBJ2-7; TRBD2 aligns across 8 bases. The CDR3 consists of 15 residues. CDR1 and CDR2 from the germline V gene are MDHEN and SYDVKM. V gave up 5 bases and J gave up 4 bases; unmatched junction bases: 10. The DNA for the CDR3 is TGTGCCAGCAGTCTAGGGACTAGTATCATATACGAGCAGTACTTC. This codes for CASSLGTSIIYEQYF.